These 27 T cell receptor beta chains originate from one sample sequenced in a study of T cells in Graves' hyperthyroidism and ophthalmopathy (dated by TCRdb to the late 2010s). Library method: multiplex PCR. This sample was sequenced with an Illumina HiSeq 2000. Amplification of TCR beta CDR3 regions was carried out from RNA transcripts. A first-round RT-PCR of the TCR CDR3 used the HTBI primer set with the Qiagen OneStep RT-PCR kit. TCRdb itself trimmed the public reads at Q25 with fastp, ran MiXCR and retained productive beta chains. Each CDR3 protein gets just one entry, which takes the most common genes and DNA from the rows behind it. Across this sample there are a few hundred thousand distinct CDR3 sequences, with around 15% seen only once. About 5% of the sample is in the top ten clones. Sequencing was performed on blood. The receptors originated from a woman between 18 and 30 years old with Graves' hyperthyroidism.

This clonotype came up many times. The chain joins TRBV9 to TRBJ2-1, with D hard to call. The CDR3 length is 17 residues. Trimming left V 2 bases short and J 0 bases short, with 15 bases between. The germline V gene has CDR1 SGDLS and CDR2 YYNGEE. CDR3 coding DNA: TGTGCCAGCAGCGTTGGCTCCGGCGCCAGCTCCTACAATGAGCAGTTCTTC. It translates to CASSVGSGASSYNEQFF.

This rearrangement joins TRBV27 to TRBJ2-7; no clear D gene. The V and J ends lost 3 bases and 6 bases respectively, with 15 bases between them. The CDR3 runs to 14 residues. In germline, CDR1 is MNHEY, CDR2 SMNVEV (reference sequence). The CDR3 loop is CASSFLPVTREQYF. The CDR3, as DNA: TGTGCCAGCAGTTTTCTCCCTGTTACGCGCGAGCAGTACTTC.

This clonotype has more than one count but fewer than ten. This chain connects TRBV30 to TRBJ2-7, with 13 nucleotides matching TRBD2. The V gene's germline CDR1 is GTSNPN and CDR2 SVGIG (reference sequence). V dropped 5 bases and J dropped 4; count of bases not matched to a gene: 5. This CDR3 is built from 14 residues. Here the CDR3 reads CAWRTSGSIYEQYF. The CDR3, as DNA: TGTGCCTGGCGGACTAGCGGGAGTATTTACGAGCAGTACTTC.

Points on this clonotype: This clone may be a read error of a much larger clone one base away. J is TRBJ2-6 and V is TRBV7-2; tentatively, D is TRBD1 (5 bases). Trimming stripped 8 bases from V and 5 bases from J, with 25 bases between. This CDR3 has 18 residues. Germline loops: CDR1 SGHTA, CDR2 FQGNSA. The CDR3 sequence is CASSFTGQGLGRANVLTF. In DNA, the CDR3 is TGTGCCAGCTCCTTCACTGGGCAGGGATTAGGCAGGGCCAACGTCCTGACTTTC.

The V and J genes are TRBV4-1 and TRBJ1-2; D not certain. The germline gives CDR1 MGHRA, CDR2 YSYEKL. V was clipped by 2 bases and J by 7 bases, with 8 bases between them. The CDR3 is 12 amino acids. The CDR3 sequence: CASSQTTAGYTF. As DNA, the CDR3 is TGCGCCAGCAGCCAAACCACAGCTGGCTACACCTTC.

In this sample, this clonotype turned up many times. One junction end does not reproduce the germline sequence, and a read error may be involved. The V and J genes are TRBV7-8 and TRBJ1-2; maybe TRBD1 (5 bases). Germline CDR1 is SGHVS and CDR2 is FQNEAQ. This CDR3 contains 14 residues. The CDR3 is CASRLGAGNDGYTF. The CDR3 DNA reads TGTGCCAGCAGATTAGGGGCAGGGAACGATGGCTACACCTTC.

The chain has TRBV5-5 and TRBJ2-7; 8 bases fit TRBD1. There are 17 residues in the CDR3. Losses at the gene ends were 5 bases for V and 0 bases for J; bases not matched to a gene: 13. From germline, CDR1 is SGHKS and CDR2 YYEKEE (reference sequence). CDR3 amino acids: CASRLSPGGVSSYEQYF. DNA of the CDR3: TGTGCCAGCAGACTATCCCCAGGGGGCGTTTCCTCCTACGAGCAGTACTTC.

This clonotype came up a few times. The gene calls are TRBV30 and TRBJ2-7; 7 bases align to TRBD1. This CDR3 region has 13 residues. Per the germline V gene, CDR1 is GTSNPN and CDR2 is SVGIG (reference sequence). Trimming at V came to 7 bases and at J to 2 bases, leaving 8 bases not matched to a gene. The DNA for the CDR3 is TGTGCCTACCTACCGACAGGGACCTACGAGCAGTACTTC. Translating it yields CAYLPTGTYEQYF.

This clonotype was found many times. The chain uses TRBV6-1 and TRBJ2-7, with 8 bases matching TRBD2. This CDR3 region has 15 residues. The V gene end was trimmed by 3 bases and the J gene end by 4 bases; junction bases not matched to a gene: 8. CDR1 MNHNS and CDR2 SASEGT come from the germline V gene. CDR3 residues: CASSELSGSSYEQYF. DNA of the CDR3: TGTGCCAGCAGTGAGTTAAGCGGGAGTTCGTACGAGCAGTACTTC.

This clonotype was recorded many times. The CDR3 sequence is CASIQGSMNTEAFF. CDR3 nucleotide sequence: TGTGCCAGCATTCAGGGTTCGATGAACACTGAAGCTTTCTTT. The chain links TRBV28 to TRBJ1-1; a possible D gene is TRBD1 (5 bases). From germline, CDR1 is MDHEN and CDR2 SYDVKM. Trimming removed 7 bases at V and 0 bases at J, with 12 bases between. The length of the CDR3 is 14 residues.

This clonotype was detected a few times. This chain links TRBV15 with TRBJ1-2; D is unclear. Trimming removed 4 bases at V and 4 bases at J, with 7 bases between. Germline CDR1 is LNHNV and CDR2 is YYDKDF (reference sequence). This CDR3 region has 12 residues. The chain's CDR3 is CATSNPGYGYTF. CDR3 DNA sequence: TGTGCCACCAGCAACCCGGGCTATGGCTACACCTTC.

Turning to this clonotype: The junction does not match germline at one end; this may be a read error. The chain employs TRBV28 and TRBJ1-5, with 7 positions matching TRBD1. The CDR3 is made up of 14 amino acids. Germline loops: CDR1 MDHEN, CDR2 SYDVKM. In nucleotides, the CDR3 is TGTGCCGGCAGCACTCAGGGGGGGGCTCGGCCCCAGCATTTT. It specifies CAGSTQGGARPQHF.

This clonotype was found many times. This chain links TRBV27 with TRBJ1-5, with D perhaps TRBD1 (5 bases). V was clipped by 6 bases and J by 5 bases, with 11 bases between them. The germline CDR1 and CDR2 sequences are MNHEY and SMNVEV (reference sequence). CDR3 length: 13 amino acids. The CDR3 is CASREGLHQPQHF. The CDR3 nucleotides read TGTGCCAGCAGGGAGGGGTTGCATCAGCCCCAGCATTTT.

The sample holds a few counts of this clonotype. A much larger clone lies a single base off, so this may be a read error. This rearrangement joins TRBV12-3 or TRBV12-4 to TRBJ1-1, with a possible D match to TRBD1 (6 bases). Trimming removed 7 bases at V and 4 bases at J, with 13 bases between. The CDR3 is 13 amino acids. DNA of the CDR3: TGTGCCAGCATTCGAACAGGGAGCACTGAAGCTTTCTTT. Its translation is CASIRTGSTEAFF.

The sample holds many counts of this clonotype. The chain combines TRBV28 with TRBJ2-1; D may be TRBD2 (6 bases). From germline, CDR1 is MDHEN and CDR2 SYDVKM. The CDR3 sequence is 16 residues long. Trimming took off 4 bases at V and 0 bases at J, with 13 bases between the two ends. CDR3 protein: CASSWRDQSSYNEQFF. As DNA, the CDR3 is TGTGCCAGCAGTTGGAGGGACCAAAGCTCCTACAATGAGCAGTTCTTC. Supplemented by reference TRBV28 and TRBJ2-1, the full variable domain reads DVKVTQSSRYLVKRTGEKVFLECVQDMDHENMFWYRQDPGLGLRLIYFSYDVKMKEKGDIPEGYSVSREKKERFSLILESASTNQTSMYLCASSWRDQSSYNEQFFGPGTRLTVL.

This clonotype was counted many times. This chain's CDR3 is CASSSAGTGAETQYF. The CDR3 region has the DNA TGTGCCAGCAGTTCCGCCGGGACAGGGGCAGAGACCCAGTACTTC. The V gene is TRBV28, the J gene TRBJ2-5, with TRBD1 matching over 10 bases. The CDR3 totals 15 residues. V lost 4 bases and J lost 4; bases outside the gene matches: 6. The V gene's germline CDR1 is MDHEN and CDR2 SYDVKM.

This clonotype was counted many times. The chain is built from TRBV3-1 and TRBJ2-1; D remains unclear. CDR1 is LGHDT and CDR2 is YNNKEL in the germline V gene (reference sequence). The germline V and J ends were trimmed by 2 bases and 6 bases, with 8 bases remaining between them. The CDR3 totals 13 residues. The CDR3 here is CASSQTGRNEQFF. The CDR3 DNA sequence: TGTGCCAGCAGCCAAACCGGTCGCAATGAGCAGTTCTTC.

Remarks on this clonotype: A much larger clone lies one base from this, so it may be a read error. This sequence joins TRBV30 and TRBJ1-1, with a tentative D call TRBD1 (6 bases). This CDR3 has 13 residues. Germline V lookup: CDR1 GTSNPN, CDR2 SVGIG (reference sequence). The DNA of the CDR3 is TGTGGCTGGAGCCGGGGGCTAAACACTGAAGCTTTCTTT. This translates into CGWSRGLNTEAFF.

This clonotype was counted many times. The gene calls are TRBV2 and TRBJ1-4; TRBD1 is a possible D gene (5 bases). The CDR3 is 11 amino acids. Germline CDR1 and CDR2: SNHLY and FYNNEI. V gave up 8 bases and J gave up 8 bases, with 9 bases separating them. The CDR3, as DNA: TGTGCCAGCCAGGGAGGCGAAAAACTGTTTTTT. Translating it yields CASQGGEKLFF.

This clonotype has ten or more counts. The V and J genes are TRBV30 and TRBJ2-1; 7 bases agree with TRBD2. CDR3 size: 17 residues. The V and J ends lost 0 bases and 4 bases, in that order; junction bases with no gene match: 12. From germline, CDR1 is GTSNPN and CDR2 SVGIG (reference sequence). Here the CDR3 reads CAWSVRGWGGTYNEQFF. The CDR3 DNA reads TGTGCCTGGAGTGTACGGGGCTGGGGGGGAACTTACAATGAGCAGTTCTTC. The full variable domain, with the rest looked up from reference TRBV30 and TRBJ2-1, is SQTIHQWPATLVQPVGSPLSLECTVEGTSNPNLYWYRQAAGRGLQLLFYSVGIGQISSEVPQNLSASRPQDRQFILSSKKLLLSDSGFYLCAWSVRGWGGTYNEQFFGPGTRLTVL.

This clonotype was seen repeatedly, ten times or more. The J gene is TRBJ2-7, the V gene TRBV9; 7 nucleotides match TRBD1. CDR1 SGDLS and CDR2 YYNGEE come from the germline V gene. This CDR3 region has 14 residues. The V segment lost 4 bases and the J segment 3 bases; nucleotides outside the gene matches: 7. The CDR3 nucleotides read TGTGCCAGCAGCCCTCAGACAGGGAACTACGAGCAGTACTTC. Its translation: CASSPQTGNYEQYF.

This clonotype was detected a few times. CDR3 DNA: TGTGCCAGCAGTTTATTCCCCTCGGGGAACTATGGCTACACCTTC. Translation: CASSLFPSGNYGYTF. The V gene is TRBV27, the J gene TRBJ1-2; no clear D. In germline, CDR1 is MNHEY, CDR2 SMNVEV (reference sequence). V lost 1 base and J lost 2, with 11 bases in between. The CDR3 runs 15 residues.

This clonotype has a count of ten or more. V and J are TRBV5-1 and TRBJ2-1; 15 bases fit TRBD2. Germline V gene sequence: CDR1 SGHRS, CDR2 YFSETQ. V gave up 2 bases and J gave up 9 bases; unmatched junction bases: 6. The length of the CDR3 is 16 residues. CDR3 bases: TGCGCCAGCAGCTTACAGGGACTAGCGGGAGGAGGTGAGCAGTTCTTC. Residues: CASSLQGLAGGGEQFF.

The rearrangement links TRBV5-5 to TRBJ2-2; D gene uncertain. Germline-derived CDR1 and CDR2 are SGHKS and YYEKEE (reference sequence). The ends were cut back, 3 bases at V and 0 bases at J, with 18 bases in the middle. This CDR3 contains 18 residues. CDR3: CASSSLWVAPTNTGELFF. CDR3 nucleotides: TGTGCCAGCAGCTCCCTATGGGTAGCACCCACGAACACCGGGGAGCTGTTTTTT.

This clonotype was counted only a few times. CDR3: CASSSGLTSEDYF. DNA of the CDR3: TGTGCCAGCAGCTCGGGACTTACCAGTGAGGATTACTTC. The rearrangement links TRBV13 to TRBJ2-7; possible D gene TRBD2, 6 bases. V was pared by 4 bases and J by 13 bases, with 20 bases between. From germline, CDR1 is PRHDT and CDR2 FYEKMQ (reference sequence). This CDR3 comprises 13 residues.

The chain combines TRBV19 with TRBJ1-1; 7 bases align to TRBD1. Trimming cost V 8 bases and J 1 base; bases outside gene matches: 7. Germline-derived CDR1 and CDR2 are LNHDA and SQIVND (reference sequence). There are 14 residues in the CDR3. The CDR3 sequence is CASGAGTANTEAFF. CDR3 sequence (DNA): TGTGCCAGTGGAGCCGGGACAGCGAACACTGAAGCTTTCTTT.

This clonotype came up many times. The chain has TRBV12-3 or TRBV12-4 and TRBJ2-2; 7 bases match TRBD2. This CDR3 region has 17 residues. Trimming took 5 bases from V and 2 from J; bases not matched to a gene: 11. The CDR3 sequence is CASSPVTGGRNTGELFF. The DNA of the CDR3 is TGTGCCAGCAGTCCTGTTACGGGGGGACGAAACACCGGGGAGCTGTTTTTT.